This T cell receptor (beta chain) was retrieved from a study of blood T cell repertoires in COVID-19. As for the study in general: Acute and convalescent COVID-19 samples came from the United States, Italy and Spain. Sources were T cells, B-cell-depleted T cells, or PBMCs; the material itself was cDNA or gDNA.

Original processing notes: Reference gene primer amplification gave estimated nucleated cell counts. The data were produced by immunoSEQ multiplex PCR, yet TCRdb's version contains in-frame clones alone and is incomplete. V and J calls and clone size come straight from that table; D and trimming were deduced from the DNA. The table includes hundreds of thousands of clones, 88% detected once. Sequencing used peripheral blood. The clonotype originates from a woman in her forties who had recovered from COVID-19.

CDR3 loop: CASSSRGQGYNQPQHF. CDR3 DNA: TGTGCCAGCAGTAGCCGGGGACAGGGTTACAATCAGCCCCAGCATTTT. V usage is TRBV6-2 or TRBV6-3 and J usage is TRBJ1-5, with 9 bases matching TRBD1. Germline CDR1 reads MNHEY; CDR2 reads SVGEGT. J lost 3 bases, V lost 5 bases, and 8 bases had no gene match. This CDR3 comprises 16 residues.